One T cell receptor (beta chain) is described in this entry. What antigen it recognizes has not been identified. No much larger clone is present one base from it, and per-base qualities are unavailable. V gives up 10 bases and J gives up 5 bases, and the segment between their germline ends measures 15 bases. Spanning cysteine to phenylalanine, the CDR3 consists of 13 amino acids. Only CDR3 DNA remains: 39 bases, in frame from the first base. CDR1 and CDR2, per the germline V gene, are MDHEN and SYDVKM. RNA was extracted with the RNeasy kit and roughly 0.45 to 1 ug was reverse transcribed using random hexamers. The immunoSEQ multiplex PCR assay, which covers 54 Vbeta and 13 Jbeta segments, was used to amplify TCR beta CDR3 regions. PCR amplification bias was corrected by using a synthetic template baseline for primer optimization and computational correction. From the authors' description of their analysis: Reads were annotated to V, D and J genes according to IMGT and were analyzed with immunoSEQ Analyzer, with only productive sequences retained. Clonality was calculated as one minus the Shannon entropy normalized by log2 of the number of productive unique sequences. Public and private clones were assessed among the 100 most prevalent clones of each patient and control. Clones were defined as Susac-specific when absent from the healthy and MS cohorts, from about a thousand published viral clones and from other ImmuneACCESS disease sequences. TCRdb took the public reads, trimmed them with fastp at Q25, ran MiXCR for clone calling and kept in-frame beta chains. Every CDR3 protein is listed once, alongside the most common genes and DNA of its rows. The V and J calls were determined by TCRdb, not by the authors. In this sample the table shows around 130,000 distinct CDR3 sequences, roughly 94% of which occur a single time. Approximately 0.13% of the sample rests with the top ten.

This sample is part of a study of CD8 T cells in Susac syndrome (dated by TCRdb to the late 2010s). Concerning the study at large: Repertoire sequencing was used to test whether CD8+ T cell activation and differentiation in Susac syndrome was antigen driven. On the study overall, not on this receptor specifically: The number of individuals in the TCR sequencing and HLA analysis was acknowledged as relatively small.

Peripheral blood CD8+ and CD4+ T cells from healthy donors, Susac syndrome patients and multiple sclerosis patients were profiled using high-throughput TCR beta sequencing. Treatment-naive patients with stable or active relapsing-remitting disease fulfilling revised McDonald criteria were used as multiple sclerosis controls. CD8+ TEMRA cells were enriched by FACS, while bulk CD8+ and CD4+ T cells were purified by magnetic negative isolation. Blood was collected in EDTA tubes and processed within 24 hours, with PBMCs isolated through density gradient centrifugation. PBMCs intended for TCR sequencing were frozen in liquid nitrogen and were later thawed in a 37 degrees C water bath. A purity of at least 90% was achieved for sorted or isolated CD4+, CD8+ and CD8+ TEMRA cells.

Sequenced input: CD4+ T cells from PBMCs. The V gene is TRBV28 and the J gene is TRBJ1-5, with TRBD1 tentatively as D gene (5 bases match). This TCR derives from a human donor with multiple sclerosis. The encoded CDR3 is CATEDIGDQPQHF. The DNA is as follows: TGTGCCACCGAGGACATTGGCGATCAGCCCCAGCATTTT.